Listed here are 18 T cell receptor beta chains from one sample, sequenced in a study of cytomegalovirus exposure and HLA in healthy donors. The primer mix had 60 Vbeta and 13 Jbeta primers. The method was immunoSEQ multiplex PCR; TCRdb's version includes in-frame clones alone and lacks a portion of them. The sample records around 120,000 clones, around 74% being singletons. Sequencing was carried out using PBMCs. The receptors stem from a woman aged 18 to 35 in good health and CMV-seronegative.

The chain has TRBV5-1 and TRBJ1-4; tentative D call: TRBD1 (6 bases). The CDR3 spans 14 residues. From germline, CDR1 is SGHRS and CDR2 YFSETQ. Trimming took off 2 bases at V and 6 bases at J, with 11 bases between the two ends. The CDR3 region is CASSFAGGDEKLFF. Written as DNA, the CDR3 is TGCGCCAGCAGCTTCGCTGGGGGCGATGAAAAACTGTTTTTT.

The chain couples TRBV11-2 to TRBJ2-1, with 10 bases that match TRBD2. The CDR3 contains 14 residues. The V gene's germline CDR1 is SGHAT and CDR2 FQNNGV. V shed 1 base and J 9 bases; nucleotides not matched to a gene: 3. The CDR3 coding sequence is TGTGCCAGCAGCTTAGTAGCGGGGGGTGGTGAGCAGTTCTTC. Its translation: CASSLVAGGGEQFF.

The genes are TRBV11-2 and TRBJ2-5, with unresolved D. Germline CDR1 is SGHAT and CDR2 is FQNNGV. The CDR3 is made up of 14 amino acids. V dropped 5 bases and J dropped 0 bases, with 10 bases sitting between them. CDR3 nucleotide sequence: TGTGCCAGCAGCCATTCGCGGTACCAAGAGACCCAGTACTTC. This encodes CASSHSRYQETQYF.

The CDR3 DNA follows: TGTGCCAGCAGCTGGGGGCCTGGGAGCTCCTACGAGCAGTACTTC. This codes for CASSWGPGSSYEQYF. The chain employs TRBV5-5 and TRBJ2-7; maybe TRBD1 (6 bases). This CDR3 has 15 amino acids. V lost 3 bases to trimming and J lost 0 bases, with 13 bases between them. Germline CDR1 and CDR2: SGHKS and YYEKEE (reference sequence).

V is TRBV2 and J is TRBJ1-1, with 7 bases identical to TRBD1. The ends lost 6 bases at V and 3 bases at J; junction bases unmatched: 7. CDR3 length: 14 amino acids. Germline assignment: CDR1 SNHLY and CDR2 FYNNEI. Here the CDR3 DNA reads TGTGCCAGCAGCCAAGGGGGCTCTTACACTGAAGCTTTCTTT. Its translation: CASSQGGSYTEAFF.

This chain links TRBV27 with TRBJ2-7; a possible D gene is TRBD2 (6 bases). This CDR3 is 15 amino acids long. Germline CDR1 and CDR2: MNHEY and SMNVEV (reference sequence). Trimming shortened V by 4 bases and J by 0 bases, and 13 bases separated the two germline ends. The chain's CDR3 is CASSSGGYGSYEQYF. CDR3 DNA: TGTGCCAGCAGTTCCGGGGGTTACGGCTCCTACGAGCAGTACTTC.

The V gene is TRBV28, the J gene TRBJ1-2; 10 bases fit TRBD1. Germline CDR1 is MDHEN and CDR2 is SYDVKM. This CDR3 comprises 14 residues. The V and J ends lost 5 bases and 4 bases, in that order; junction bases with no gene match: 4. The CDR3 bases are TGTGCCAGCAGTCCGGGACAGGGGCGCTATGGCTACACCTTC. Amino acid sequence: CASSPGQGRYGYTF.

The chain recombines TRBV6-5 with TRBJ2-7; 8 bases line up with TRBD1. Germline V gene lookup returns CDR1 MNHEY and CDR2 SVGAGI. V gave up 5 bases and J gave up 1 base; unmatched junction bases: 7. This CDR3 has 15 amino acids. CDR3 amino acids: CASSRRDRLSYEQYF. DNA for the CDR3: TGTGCCAGCAGTAGGCGGGACAGGTTGTCCTACGAGCAGTACTTC.

This clone was detected only once. The chain combines TRBV5-4 with TRBJ2-3; 7 bases fit TRBD2. CDR3 length: 15 residues. Looked up from germline, CDR1 is SGHNT and CDR2 is YYREEE (reference sequence). V lost 0 bases and J lost 6; bases outside the gene matches: 7. Here the CDR3 reads CASSLEGRAGDTQYF. As DNA, the CDR3 is TGTGCCAGCAGCTTGGAGGGGAGGGCTGGTGATACGCAGTATTTT. The variable domain in full, with the rest retrieved from reference TRBV5-4 and TRBJ2-3, is ETGVTQSPTHLIKTRGQQVTLRCSSQSGHNTVSWYQQALGQGPQFIFQYYREEENGRGNFPPRFSGLQFPNYSSELNVNALELDDSALYLCASSLEGRAGDTQYFGPGTRLTVL.

V is TRBV7-9 and J is TRBJ2-7; 11 nucleotides agree with TRBD1. The CDR3 covers 15 residues. The J segment lost 9 bases and the V segment lost 3 bases, leaving 10 bases of the junction unmatched. Germline V gene lookup returns CDR1 SEHNR and CDR2 FQNEAQ (reference sequence). The DNA for the CDR3 is TGTGCCAGCAGCTTGACGGGACAGGGGGTCATCGGGCAGTACTTC. Translated: CASSLTGQGVIGQYF. Full variable domain (remainder filled in from reference TRBV7-9 and TRBJ2-7): DTGVSQNPRHKITKRGQNVTFRCDPISEHNRLYWYRQTLGQGPEFLTYFQNEAQLEKSRLLSDRFSAERPKGSFSTLEIQRTEQGDSAMYLCASSLTGQGVIGQYFGPGTRLTVT.

For the CDR3, the DNA is TGTGCCAGCAGGTTACAGGGAGGGACCGAGCAGTACTTC. It codes for CASRLQGGTEQYF. This chain links TRBV28 with TRBJ2-7; tentatively, D is TRBD2 (7 bases). The germline gives CDR1 MDHEN, CDR2 SYDVKM. V gave up 6 bases and J gave up 6 bases, with 15 bases separating them. The CDR3 spans 13 residues.

This chain links TRBV27 with TRBJ2-3, with 13 bases fitting TRBD2. CDR1 is MNHEY and CDR2 is SMNVEV in the germline V gene (reference sequence). V dropped 4 bases and J dropped 2; count of bases not matched to a gene: 6. The CDR3 has 17 residues. CDR3 DNA: TGTGCCAGCAGTTCCCGACTAGCGGGGGGTGCCACAGATACGCAGTATTTT. It yields the protein CASSSRLAGGATDTQYF.

The genes are TRBV29-1 and TRBJ2-7, with TRBD1 identical over 9 bases. The trim removed 4 bases at V and 3 bases at J, leaving 4 bases unmatched. Germline assignment: CDR1 SQVTM and CDR2 ANQGSEA. The CDR3 consists of 13 residues. This CDR3 is CSVGTGDHYEQYF. DNA for the CDR3: TGCAGCGTTGGGACAGGGGATCACTACGAGCAGTACTTC.

The chain employs TRBV30 and TRBJ2-2; D is ambiguous. The CDR3 extends over 13 amino acids. Germline V gives CDR1 GTSNPN, CDR2 SVGIG (reference sequence). Trimming left V 3 bases short and J 4 bases short, with 9 bases between. The CDR3 DNA sequence: TGTGCCTGGAGCCTCAGGTTCACCGGGGAGCTGTTTTTT. Protein product: CAWSLRFTGELFF.

V is TRBV7-8 and J is TRBJ2-4; TRBD1 agrees at 8 bases. Germline CDR1 is SGHVS and CDR2 is FQNEAQ. Trimming removed 5 bases from V and 7 bases from J; junction bases left unmatched: 13. The CDR3 has 16 amino acids. DNA for the CDR3: TGTGCCAGCAGCCCCTCCTCAGGGGGCATCAGGAACATTCAGTACTTC. Translating it yields CASSPSSGGIRNIQYF.

The chain couples TRBV2 to TRBJ2-7; the match to TRBD2 covers 8 bases. V shed 5 bases, J shed 4 bases, and the junction held 10 bases outside the gene matches. The CDR3 covers 15 residues. Per the germline V gene, CDR1 is SNHLY and CDR2 is FYNNEI. The CDR3 loop is CASSSSGGTSYEQYF. For the CDR3, the DNA is TGTGCCAGCAGTTCCAGCGGGGGTACTTCTTACGAGCAGTACTTC.

The chain joins TRBV6-5 to TRBJ1-6; D unresolved. Germline assignment: CDR1 MNHEY and CDR2 SVGAGI. The CDR3 has 14 amino acids. Between the trimmed V and J ends, which lost 5 bases and 4 bases, there was a span of 9 bases. The CDR3, as DNA: TGTGCCAGCAGTGACGACACTTATAATTCACCCCTCCACTTT. Amino acid sequence: CASSDDTYNSPLHF.

The V call is TRBV7-9, the J call TRBJ1-1; TRBD1 might be the D (5 bases). This CDR3 is built from 13 residues. The germline V and J ends were trimmed by 8 bases and 8 bases, with 18 bases remaining between them. Per the germline V gene, CDR1 is SEHNR and CDR2 is FQNEAQ (reference sequence). The CDR3 coding sequence is TGTGCCAGCCGTACAGGCGTAGCTGTAGAAGCTTTCTTT. Its protein product is CASRTGVAVEAFF. Looking up the rest from reference TRBV7-9 and TRBJ1-1 gives the full variable domain: DTGVSQNPRHKITKRGQNVTFRCDPISEHNRLYWYRQTLGQGPEFLTYFQNEAQLEKSRLLSDRFSAERPKGSFSTLEIQRTEQGDSAMYLCASRTGVAVEAFFGQGTRLTVV.